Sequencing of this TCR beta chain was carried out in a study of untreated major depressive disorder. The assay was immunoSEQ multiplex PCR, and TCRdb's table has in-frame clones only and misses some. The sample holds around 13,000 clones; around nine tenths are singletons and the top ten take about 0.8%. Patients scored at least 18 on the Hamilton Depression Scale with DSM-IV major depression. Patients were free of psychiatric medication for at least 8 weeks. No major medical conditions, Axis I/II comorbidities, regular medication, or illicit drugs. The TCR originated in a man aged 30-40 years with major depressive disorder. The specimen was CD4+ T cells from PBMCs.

The DNA of the CDR3 is TGTGCCAGCAGCTGGACAGGGGTAAGTGGTTGGATCAATCAGCCCCAGCATTTT. As protein: CASSWTGVSGWINQPQHF. The chain joins TRBV2 to TRBJ1-5; 9 bases are a match to TRBD1. Germline assignment: CDR1 SNHLY and CDR2 FYNNEI. The CDR3 is 18 amino acids. After removal of 6 bases from V and 3 bases from J, the junction contained 15 bases not matched to a gene.